This TCR beta chain came from a study of OX40 agonist ivuxolimab in advanced cancers. Whole-study context: The eligibility criteria allowed prior anti-PD-1, anti-PD-L1 or anti-CTLA-4 therapy, and approximately 40% had some. In three patients, partial responses were observed, one with hepatocellular carcinoma and two with cutaneous melanoma.

TCRdb's copy holds only in-frame clones and misses some; the assay was immunoSEQ multiplex PCR. The sample holds around 76,000 clones, 70% to 90% seen once. The CDR3 runs 16 residues. Germline V CDR1 and CDR2: MNHEY, SVGAGI. V was clipped by 2 bases and J by 1 base; unmatched bases: 3. Study-level findings and limits: Expanded clones were, on average, more numerous among CD8+ T cells than CD4+.

A word on this clone: The target antigen is unknown.

The sequence derives from an adult with an advanced solid tumor such as melanoma, head and neck, liver or kidney cancer. The source material was CD4+ or CD8+ T cells sorted from blood, sampled in a trial of the OX40 agonist ivuxolimab. This chain uses TRBV6-5 with TRBJ2-3, with 10 nucleotides matching TRBD2. The CDR3 loop is CASSYATSGGTDTQYF. The CDR3 region has the DNA TGTGCCAGCAGTTACGCTACTAGCGGGGGCACAGATACGCAGTATTTT.